A single sample is the source of the 20 T cell receptor beta chains below, sequenced in a study of regulatory T cells in long-lasting Graves disease. Library construction for TCR beta used iRepertoire HTBI primers and Arm-PCR of CDR3 regions. One entry per CDR3 protein, called by TCRdb with MiXCR from the multiplex PCR reads. The sample includes fewer than 350,000 distinct CDR3 sequences, roughly 18% of them seen just once. Time point here: newly diagnosed GD, antithyroid drugs for less than 3 months. Following extraction of RNA from PBMCs, that RNA was used to make the TCR library. The source was peripheral blood mononuclear cells (PBMCs), collected at new diagnosis, from a patient treated with antithyroid drugs. These receptors came from a female donor with Graves disease.

This chain connects TRBV18 to TRBJ2-3; the match to TRBD1 covers 7 bases. The CDR3 has 13 residues. The trim removed 1 base at V and 6 bases at J, leaving 1 base unmatched. The V gene's germline CDR1 is KGHSH and CDR2 LQKENI. The CDR3 loop is CASSPQGADTQYF. Written as DNA, the CDR3 is TGTGCCAGCTCACCACAGGGGGCGGATACGCAGTATTTT.

Regarding this clonotype: This may stem from a read error, because a much larger clone lies one nucleotide away. J is TRBJ1-1 and V is TRBV6-1; D is unresolved. This CDR3 spans 14 amino acids. Germline values: CDR1 MNHNS, CDR2 SASEGT. The CDR3 here is CASSQPWVSTEASF. The CDR3 DNA reads as TGTGCCAGCAGTCAACCCTGGGTTAGCACTGAAGCTTCCTTT.

This clonotype was seen at least ten times. This chain links TRBV7-3 with TRBJ2-1; D gene ambiguous. V lost 2 bases and J lost 3, with 5 bases in between. CDR3 length equals 13 residues. From germline, CDR1 is SGHTA and CDR2 FQGTGA. The CDR3 protein is CASSLPSYNEQFF. The CDR3 coding sequence is TGTGCCAGCAGCTTACCTAGCTACAATGAGCAGTTCTTC.

In this sample, this clonotype turned up many times. J is TRBJ1-3 and V is TRBV29-1; D not resolved. The CDR3 spans 14 residues. V lost 4 bases and J 0 bases, leaving 10 bases between the germline ends. Germline V gene lookup returns CDR1 SQVTM and CDR2 ANQGSEA. The CDR3 protein is CSVVSNLSGNTIYF. CDR3 bases: TGCAGCGTTGTAAGCAATCTCTCTGGAAACACCATATATTTT.

The V gene is TRBV19, the J gene TRBJ2-7; possible D gene TRBD2, 6 bases. V was pared by 7 bases and J by 3 bases, with 16 bases between. The CDR3 contains 14 residues. CDR1 and CDR2 from the germline V gene are LNHDA and SQIVND (reference sequence). Here the CDR3 DNA reads TGTGCCAGTACCGCGCGGGGCGCGAACTACGAGCAGTACTTC. This codes for CASTARGANYEQYF.

This clonotype was picked up many times. The genes are TRBV28 and TRBJ1-1, with a possible D match to TRBD1 (5 bases). V was shortened by 3 bases and J by 3 bases, with 11 bases between the two germline ends. Looked up from germline, CDR1 is MDHEN and CDR2 is SYDVKM. The CDR3 contains 14 residues. The CDR3 DNA reads as TGTGCCAGCAGTTTGCCAAAAGGGGACACTGAAGCTTTCTTT. Protein sequence: CASSLPKGDTEAFF. The full variable domain, completed using reference TRBV28 and TRBJ1-1, is DVKVTQSSRYLVKRTGEKVFLECVQDMDHENMFWYRQDPGLGLRLIYFSYDVKMKEKGDIPEGYSVSREKKERFSLILESASTNQTSMYLCASSLPKGDTEAFFGQGTRLTVV.

There are many counts of this clonotype. The rearrangement uses TRBV6-1 and TRBJ1-2; a possible D gene is TRBD1 (5 bases). Trimming stripped 5 bases from V and 2 bases from J, with 18 bases between. The CDR3 consists of 16 residues. Germline-derived CDR1 and CDR2 are MNHNS and SASEGT. CDR3 region: CASSRGRAAGNYGYTF. Here the CDR3 DNA reads TGTGCCAGCAGTAGGGGACGCGCGGCGGGGAACTATGGCTACACCTTC.

In its sample, this clonotype was seen a few times. The chain combines TRBV15 with TRBJ2-7, with D perhaps TRBD2 (7 bases). Germline values: CDR1 LNHNV, CDR2 YYDKDF (reference sequence). CDR3 length equals 14 residues. Trimming took off 1 base at V and 2 bases at J, with 9 bases between the two ends. CDR3 protein: CATSRAGGPYEQYF. The DNA of the CDR3 is TGTGCCACCAGCAGAGCGGGGGGCCCCTACGAGCAGTACTTC.

A remark on this clonotype: A far larger clone is one base from this, pointing to a likely read error. The chain recombines TRBV11-2 with TRBJ2-7; D call uncertain. The germline V gene has CDR1 SGHAT and CDR2 FQNNGV. This CDR3 has 12 amino acids. Deletions cut 5 bases from V and 3 bases from J, with 8 bases between. The CDR3 region is CASSRWDYEQYF. DNA for the CDR3: TGTGCCAGCAGCCGATGGGACTACGAGCAGTACTTC.

This clonotype appeared a few times. A much larger clone differs from this one at a single base, so this may be a read error. Given the absence of the conserved phenylalanine or tryptophan at the CDR3 end, a read error is likely. The V call is TRBV6-2 or TRBV6-3, the J call TRBJ2-5; D might be TRBD1 (6 bases). The CDR3 consists of 17 residues. Germline loops: CDR1 MNHEY, CDR2 SVGEGT. V lost 5 bases and J lost 5, with 24 bases in between. CDR3 residues: CASSEPRPRQALETQYL. CDR3 DNA sequence: TGTGCCAGCAGTGAACCACGACCTCGACAGGCTTTGGAGACCCAGTACCTC.

Remarks on this clonotype: A read error may explain this, as a much larger clone is one base away. V is TRBV11-2 and J is TRBJ2-7, with 8 positions matching TRBD2. The J call is doubtful: the DNA matches TRBJ2-1 better. The CDR3 has 17 amino acids. CDR1 is SGHAT and CDR2 is FQNNGV in the germline V gene. The CDR3 here is CASSFNFPAGDGNEQFF. CDR3 coding DNA: TGTGCCAGCAGCTTTAACTTCCCAGCGGGAGACGGGAATGAGCAGTTCTTC.

This clonotype has just a few counts. Given the absence of the conserved phenylalanine or tryptophan at the CDR3 end, a read error is likely. The chain uses TRBV30 and TRBJ1-1, with a weak D call TRBD1 (6 bases). The ends were cut back, 4 bases at V and 7 bases at J, with 19 bases in the middle. The CDR3 sequence is 14 residues long. Germline CDR1 is GTSNPN and CDR2 is SVGIG (reference sequence). CDR3 loop: CAWNSGQSVFEAFL. In nucleotides, the CDR3 is TGTGCCTGGAACTCCGGACAGTCCGTGTTTGAAGCTTTCCTT.

The chain joins TRBV18 to TRBJ2-4, with a possible D match to TRBD2 (6 bases). The CDR3 is made up of 16 amino acids. Germline CDR1 is KGHSH and CDR2 is LQKENI. V lost 0 bases, J lost 0 bases, and 9 bases lay in between. Here the CDR3 DNA reads TGTGCCAGCTCACCACCGGCCGGGGGAGCCAAAAACATTCAGTACTTC. Translated, it gives CASSPPAGGAKNIQYF. Drawing the rest from reference TRBV18 and TRBJ2-4, the complete variable domain is NAGVMQNPRHLVRRRGQEARLRCSPMKGHSHVYWYRQLPEEGLKFMVYLQKENIIDESGMPKERFSAEFPKEGPSILRIQQVVRGDSAAYFCASSPPAGGAKNIQYFGAGTRLSVL.

This clonotype was recorded many times. The V and J genes are TRBV7-8 and TRBJ2-7; TRBD2 matches at 7 bases. Germline V gene sequence: CDR1 SGHVS, CDR2 FQNEAQ. This CDR3 has 14 residues. The J segment lost 4 bases and the V segment lost 5 bases, leaving 8 bases of the junction unmatched. The CDR3: CASSQQRAGYEQYF. The CDR3 DNA follows: TGTGCCAGCAGCCAACAGAGAGCGGGGTACGAGCAGTACTTC.

This clonotype appeared many times. The chain carries TRBV19 and TRBJ1-5, with D tentatively TRBD1 (6 bases). Germline V CDR1 and CDR2: LNHDA, SQIVND (reference sequence). V was cut by 7 bases and J by 1 base, with 11 bases left in between. The CDR3 has 14 amino acids. CDR3 sequence (DNA): TGTGCCAGTATGTCAGGGGCGAGCAATCAGCCCCAGCATTTT. The encoded protein is CASMSGASNQPQHF.

In the case of this clonotype: Possible read error: a much larger clone is one base away. The rearrangement joins TRBV24-1 to TRBJ2-1; D not resolved. The CDR3 runs to 13 residues. CDR1 KGHDR and CDR2 SFDVKD come from the germline V gene. The CDR3 spells CATSGTAYSEQFF. In DNA, the CDR3 is TGTGCCACCAGTGGAACTGCCTACAGTGAGCAGTTCTTC.

This clonotype has more than one count but fewer than ten. The V gene is TRBV19, the J gene TRBJ1-5, with D unresolved. Deletions cut 2 bases from V and 0 bases from J, with 5 bases between. CDR3 length equals 14 residues. CDR1 and CDR2 (germline): LNHDA, SQIVND (reference sequence). CDR3: CASSIIGSNQPQHF. DNA of the CDR3: TGTGCCAGTAGTATAATCGGTAGCAATCAGCCCCAGCATTTT.

This clonotype was observed at least ten times. V usage is TRBV27 and J usage is TRBJ2-4; D gene ambiguous. The CDR3 runs 14 residues. Germline CDR1 and CDR2: MNHEY and SMNVEV (reference sequence). Trimming shortened V by 6 bases and J by 0 bases, and 9 bases separated the two germline ends. CDR3 bases: TGTGCCAGCAGGATACCGGGAGCCAAAAACATTCAGTACTTC. Protein product: CASRIPGAKNIQYF.

This clonotype was observed at least ten times. V is TRBV14 and J is TRBJ2-1; 8 bases map to TRBD2. Per the germline V gene, CDR1 is SGHDN and CDR2 is FVKESK. This CDR3 contains 14 residues. V lost 4 bases, J lost 3 bases, and 2 bases stayed unmatched. The CDR3 loop reads CASSPSGSYNEQFF. Here the CDR3 DNA reads TGTGCCAGCAGCCCCAGCGGGAGCTACAATGAGCAGTTCTTC.

There are many counts of this clonotype. The rearrangement joins TRBV5-1 to TRBJ2-3; TRBD2 aligns across 10 bases. This CDR3 contains 16 residues. Germline V gene lookup returns CDR1 SGHRS and CDR2 YFSETQ. The J segment lost 2 bases and the V segment lost 3 bases, leaving 6 bases of the junction unmatched. The CDR3 loop is CASSSTGLAVTDTQYF. The CDR3 DNA reads as TGCGCCAGCAGCTCGACCGGACTAGCGGTCACAGATACGCAGTATTTT.